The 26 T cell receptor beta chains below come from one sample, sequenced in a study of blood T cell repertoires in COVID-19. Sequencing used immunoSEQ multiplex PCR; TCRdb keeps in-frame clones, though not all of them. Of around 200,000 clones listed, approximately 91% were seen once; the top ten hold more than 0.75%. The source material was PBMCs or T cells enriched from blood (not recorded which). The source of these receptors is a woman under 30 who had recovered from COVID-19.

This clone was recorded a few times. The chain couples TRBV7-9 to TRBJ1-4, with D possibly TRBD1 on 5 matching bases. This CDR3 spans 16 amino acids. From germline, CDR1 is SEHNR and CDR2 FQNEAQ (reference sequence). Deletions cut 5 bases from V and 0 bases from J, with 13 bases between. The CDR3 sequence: CASSLDAGPTNEKLFF. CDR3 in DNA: TGTGCCAGCAGCCTGGACGCAGGGCCAACTAATGAAAAACTGTTTTTT.

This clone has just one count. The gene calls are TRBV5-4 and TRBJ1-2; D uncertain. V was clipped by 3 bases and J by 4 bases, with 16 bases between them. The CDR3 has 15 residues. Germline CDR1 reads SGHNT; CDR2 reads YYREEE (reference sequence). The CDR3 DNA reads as TGTGCCAGCAGCTCCGCTCGGAGGGTAGTCTATGGCTACACCTTC. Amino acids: CASSSARRVVYGYTF.

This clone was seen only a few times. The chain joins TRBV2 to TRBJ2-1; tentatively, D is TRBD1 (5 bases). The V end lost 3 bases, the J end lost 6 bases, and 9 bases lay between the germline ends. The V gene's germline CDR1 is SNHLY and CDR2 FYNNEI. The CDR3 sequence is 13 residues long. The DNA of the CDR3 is TGTGCCAGCAGTGACAGGGTGGTCAATGAGCAGTTCTTC. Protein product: CASSDRVVNEQFF.

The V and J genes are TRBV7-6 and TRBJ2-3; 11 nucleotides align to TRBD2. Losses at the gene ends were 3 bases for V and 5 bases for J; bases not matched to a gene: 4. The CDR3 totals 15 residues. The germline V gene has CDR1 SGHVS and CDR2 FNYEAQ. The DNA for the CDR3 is TGTGCCAGCAGCTTTAGCGGGAGGGCCGGAGATACGCAGTATTTT. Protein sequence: CASSFSGRAGDTQYF. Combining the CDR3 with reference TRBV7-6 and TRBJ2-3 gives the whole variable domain GAGVSQSPRYKVTKRGQDVALRCDPISGHVSLYWYRQALGQGPEFLTYFNYEAQQDKSGLPNDRFSAERPEGSISTLTIQRTEQRDSAMYRCASSFSGRAGDTQYFGPGTRLTVL.

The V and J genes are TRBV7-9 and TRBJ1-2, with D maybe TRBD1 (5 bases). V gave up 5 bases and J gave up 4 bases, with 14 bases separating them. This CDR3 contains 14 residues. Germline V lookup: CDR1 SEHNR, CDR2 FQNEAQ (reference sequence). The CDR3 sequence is CASSPPGRVYGYTF. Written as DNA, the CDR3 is TGTGCCAGCAGCCCCCCAGGCAGGGTCTATGGCTACACCTTC.

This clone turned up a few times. The DNA for the CDR3 is TGTGCCAGCAGCGAGACCTACGAGCAGTACTTC. The encoded protein is CASSETYEQYF. The chain recombines TRBV7-9 with TRBJ2-7; no clear D gene. Trimming stripped 5 bases from V and 2 bases from J, with 4 bases between. Germline V gene data show CDR1 as SEHNR and CDR2 as FQNEAQ (reference sequence). This CDR3 contains 11 residues.

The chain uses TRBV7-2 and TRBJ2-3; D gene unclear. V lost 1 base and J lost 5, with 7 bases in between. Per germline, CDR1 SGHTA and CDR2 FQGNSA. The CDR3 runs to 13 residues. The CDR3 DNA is TGTGCCAGCAGCTTAGGGCTAGGAGATACGCAGTATTTT. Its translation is CASSLGLGDTQYF.

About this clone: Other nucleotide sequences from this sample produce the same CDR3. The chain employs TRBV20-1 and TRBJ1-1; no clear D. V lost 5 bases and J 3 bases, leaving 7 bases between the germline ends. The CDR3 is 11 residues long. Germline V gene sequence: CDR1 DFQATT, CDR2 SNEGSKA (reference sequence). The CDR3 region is CSAADYTEAFF. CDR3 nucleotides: TGCAGTGCTGCAGATTACACTGAAGCTTTCTTT.

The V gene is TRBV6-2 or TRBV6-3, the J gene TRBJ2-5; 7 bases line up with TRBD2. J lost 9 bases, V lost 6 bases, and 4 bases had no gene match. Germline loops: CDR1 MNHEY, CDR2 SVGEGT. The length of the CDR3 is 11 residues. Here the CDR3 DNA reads TGTGCCAGCAGCAGGGAGGGTGCCCAGTACTTC. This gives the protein CASSREGAQYF.

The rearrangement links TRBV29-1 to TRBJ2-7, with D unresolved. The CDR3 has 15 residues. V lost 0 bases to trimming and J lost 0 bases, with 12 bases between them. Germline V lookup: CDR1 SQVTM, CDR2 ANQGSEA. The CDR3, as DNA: TGCAGCGTTGAAGATCAGGCAGGTAGCTCCTACGAGCAGTACTTC. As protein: CSVEDQAGSSYEQYF.

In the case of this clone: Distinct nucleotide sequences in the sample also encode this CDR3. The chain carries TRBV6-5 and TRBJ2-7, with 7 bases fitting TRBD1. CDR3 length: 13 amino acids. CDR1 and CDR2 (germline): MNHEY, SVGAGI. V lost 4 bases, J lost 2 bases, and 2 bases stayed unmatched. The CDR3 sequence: CASSSDRAYEQYF. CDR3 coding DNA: TGTGCCAGCAGTTCCGACAGGGCCTACGAGCAGTACTTC.

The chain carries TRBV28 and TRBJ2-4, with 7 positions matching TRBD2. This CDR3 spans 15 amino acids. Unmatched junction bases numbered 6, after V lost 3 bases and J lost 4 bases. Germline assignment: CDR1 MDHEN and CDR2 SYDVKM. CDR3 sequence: CASSFEGGPKNIQYF. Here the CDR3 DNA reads TGTGCCAGCAGTTTCGAGGGAGGGCCTAAAAACATTCAGTACTTC.

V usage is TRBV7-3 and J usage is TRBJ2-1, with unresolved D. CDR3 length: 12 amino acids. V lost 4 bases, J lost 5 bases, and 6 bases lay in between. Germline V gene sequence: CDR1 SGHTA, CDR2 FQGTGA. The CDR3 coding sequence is TGTGCCAGCAGCTCCCAGAACAATGAGCAGTTCTTC. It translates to CASSSQNNEQFF. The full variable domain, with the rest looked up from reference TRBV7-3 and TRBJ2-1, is GAGVSQTPSNKVTEKGKYVELRCDPISGHTALYWYRQSLGQGPEFLIYFQGTGAADDSGLPNDRFFAVRPEGSVSTLKIQRTERGDSAVYLCASSSQNNEQFFGPGTRLTVL.

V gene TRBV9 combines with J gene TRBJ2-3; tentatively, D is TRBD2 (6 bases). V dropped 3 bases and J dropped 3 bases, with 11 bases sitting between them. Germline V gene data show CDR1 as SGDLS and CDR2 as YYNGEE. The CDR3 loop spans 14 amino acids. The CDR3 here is CASSGDSRTDTQYF. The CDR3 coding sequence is TGTGCCAGCAGCGGGGACTCCAGGACAGATACGCAGTATTTT.

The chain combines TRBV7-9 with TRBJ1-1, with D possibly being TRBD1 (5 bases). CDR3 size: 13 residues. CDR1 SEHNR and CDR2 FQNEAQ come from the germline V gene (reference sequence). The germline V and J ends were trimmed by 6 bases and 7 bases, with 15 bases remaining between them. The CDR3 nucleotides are TGTGCCAGCAGGATACCGACAGAGATTGAAGCTTTCTTT. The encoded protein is CASRIPTEIEAFF.

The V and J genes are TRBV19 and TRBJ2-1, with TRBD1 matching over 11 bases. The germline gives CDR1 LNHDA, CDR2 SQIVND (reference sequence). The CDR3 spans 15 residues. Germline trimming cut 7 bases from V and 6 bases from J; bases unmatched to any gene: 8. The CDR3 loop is CASIETGTGGNEQFF. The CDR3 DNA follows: TGTGCCAGTATAGAGACCGGGACAGGGGGCAATGAGCAGTTCTTC.

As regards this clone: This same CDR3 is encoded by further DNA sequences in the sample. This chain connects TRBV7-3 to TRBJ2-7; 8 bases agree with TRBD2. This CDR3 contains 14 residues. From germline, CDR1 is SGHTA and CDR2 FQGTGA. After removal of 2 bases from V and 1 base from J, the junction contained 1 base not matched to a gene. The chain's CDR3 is CASSLAGGSYEQYF. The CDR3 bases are TGTGCCAGCAGCTTAGCGGGAGGTTCCTACGAGCAGTACTTC.

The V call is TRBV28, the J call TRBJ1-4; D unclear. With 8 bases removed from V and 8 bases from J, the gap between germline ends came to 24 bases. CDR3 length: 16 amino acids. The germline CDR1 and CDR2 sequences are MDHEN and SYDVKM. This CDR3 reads CASSLRRAQVLEKLFF. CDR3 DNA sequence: TGTGCCAGCTCCCTTCGGAGGGCTCAGGTTCTAGAAAAACTGTTTTTT. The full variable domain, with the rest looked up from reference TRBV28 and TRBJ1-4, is DVKVTQSSRYLVKRTGEKVFLECVQDMDHENMFWYRQDPGLGLRLIYFSYDVKMKEKGDIPEGYSVSREKKERFSLILESASTNQTSMYLCASSLRRAQVLEKLFFGSGTQLSVL.

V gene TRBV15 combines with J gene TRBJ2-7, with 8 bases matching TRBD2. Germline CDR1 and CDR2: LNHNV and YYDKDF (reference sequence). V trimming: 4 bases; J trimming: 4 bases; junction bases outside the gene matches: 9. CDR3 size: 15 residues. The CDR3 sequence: CATSTSSGSYYEQYF. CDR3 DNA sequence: TGTGCCACCAGCACATCTAGCGGGTCTTATTACGAGCAGTACTTC. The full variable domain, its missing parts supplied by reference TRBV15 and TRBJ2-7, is DAMVIQNPRYQVTQFGKPVTLSCSQTLNHNVMYWYQQKSSQAPKLLFHYYDKDFNNEADTPDNFQSRRPNTSFCFLDIRSPGLGDTAMYLCATSTSSGSYYEQYFGPGTRLTVT.

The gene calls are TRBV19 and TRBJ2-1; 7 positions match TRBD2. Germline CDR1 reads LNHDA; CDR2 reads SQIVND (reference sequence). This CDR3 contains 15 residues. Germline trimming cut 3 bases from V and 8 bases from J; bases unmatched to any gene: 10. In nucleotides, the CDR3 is TGTGCCAGTAGTATCCCCTCGGGGGGATCTGATGAGCAGTTCTTC. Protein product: CASSIPSGGSDEQFF.

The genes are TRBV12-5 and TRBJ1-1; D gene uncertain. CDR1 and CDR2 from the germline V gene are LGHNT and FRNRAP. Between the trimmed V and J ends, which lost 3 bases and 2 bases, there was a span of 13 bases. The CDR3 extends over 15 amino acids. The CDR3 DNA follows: TGTGCTAGTGGTTTCCCCAAGGCGGGAAACACTGAAGCTTTCTTT. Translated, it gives CASGFPKAGNTEAFF.

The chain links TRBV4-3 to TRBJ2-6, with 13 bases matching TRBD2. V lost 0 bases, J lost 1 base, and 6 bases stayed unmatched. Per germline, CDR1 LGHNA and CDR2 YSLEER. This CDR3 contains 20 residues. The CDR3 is CASSQDGTSGMVSGANVLTF. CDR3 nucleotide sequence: TGCGCCAGCAGCCAAGATGGGACTAGCGGGATGGTGTCTGGGGCCAACGTCCTGACTTTC.

The chain's CDR3 is CSAAGTPSSYNEQFF. The CDR3 nucleotides read TGCAGCGCCGCCGGGACTCCGAGCTCCTACAATGAGCAGTTCTTC. V is TRBV29-1 and J is TRBJ2-1, with D possibly matching TRBD2 (6 bases). Germline V lookup: CDR1 SQVTM, CDR2 ANQGSEA. The CDR3 totals 15 residues. Trimming left V 7 bases short and J 0 bases short, with 16 bases between.

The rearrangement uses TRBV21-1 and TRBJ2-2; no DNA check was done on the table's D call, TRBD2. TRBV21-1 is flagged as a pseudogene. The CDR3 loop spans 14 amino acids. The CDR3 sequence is CASSKDAATGELFF. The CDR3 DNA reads TGTGCCAGCAGCAAAGACGCGGCCACCGGGGAGCTGTTTTTT.

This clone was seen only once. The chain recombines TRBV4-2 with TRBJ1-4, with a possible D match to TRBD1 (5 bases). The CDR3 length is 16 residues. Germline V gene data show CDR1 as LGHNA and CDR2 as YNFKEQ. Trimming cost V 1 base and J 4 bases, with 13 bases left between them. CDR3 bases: TGTGCCAGCAGCCAAGGTTTTAGGGGAAATAATGAAAAACTGTTTTTT. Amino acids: CASSQGFRGNNEKLFF.

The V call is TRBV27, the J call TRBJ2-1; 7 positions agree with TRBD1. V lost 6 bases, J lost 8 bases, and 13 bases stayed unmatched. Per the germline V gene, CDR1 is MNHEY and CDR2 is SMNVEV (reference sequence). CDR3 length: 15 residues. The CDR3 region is CASSQRRQGLDEQFF. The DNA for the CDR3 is TGTGCCAGCAGCCAGAGACGACAGGGTTTGGATGAGCAGTTCTTC.